This TCR beta chain was captured in a study of T cell responses to AZD1222 COVID-19 vaccine. V trimming: 0 bases; J trimming: 5 bases; junction bases outside the gene matches: 6. Germline-derived CDR1 and CDR2 are LNHDA and SQIVND (reference sequence). The CDR3 spans 16 residues. TCRdb's copy holds only in-frame clones and misses some; the assay was immunoSEQ multiplex PCR. The table lists approximately 85,000 clones, 85% to 90% of them singletons, with around 6.7% in the top ten. This chain links TRBV19 with TRBJ1-5; 8 positions agree with TRBD1. This receptor was obtained from an adult in good health. Source: peripheral blood, taken on day 0 of AZD1222 vaccination. DNA of the CDR3: TGTGCCAGTAGTATAGACACAGGGGGTAAACATCAGCCCCAGCATTTT. It encodes CASSIDTGGKHQPQHF.